One sample yielded the 17 T cell receptor beta chains listed below, sequenced in a study of molecular identifiers for immune sequencing clone quantification. TCRdb re-analysed the PCR reads in MiXCR, keeping a single row per CDR3 protein. The repertoire has about 100,000 distinct CDR3 sequences, 21% of them found once; the top ten carry 1.1%. The sample was naive CD8+ T cells from blood, with Jurkat cell RNA spiked in. Subset indicated: FACS-sorted CD8+CD4-CCR7+CD45RA+ naive T cells. The receptor set was obtained from a human donor in good health. Some libraries in this study had Jurkat cell RNA spiked in.

The chain has TRBV7-9 and TRBJ1-5; TRBD1 matches 12 bases. Germline V gene data show CDR1 as SEHNR and CDR2 as FQNEAQ (reference sequence). The CDR3 spans 18 residues. V lost 5 bases and J lost 6; bases outside the gene matches: 14. CDR3 bases: TGTGCCAGCAGCCAGGGACAGGGGGCAGCTTTTTTCAGTCAGCCCCAGCATTTT. Residues: CASSQGQGAAFFSQPQHF.

As for this clonotype: It may be a read error: a sequence one base away is much more abundant. The chain is built from TRBV7-9 and TRBJ2-2, with D tentatively TRBD1 or TRBD2 (5 bases each). The CDR3 length is 15 residues. The germline V gene encodes CDR1 SEHNR and CDR2 FQNEAQ (reference sequence). In nucleotides, the CDR3 is TGTGCCGGCAGCTTTCGGGACCTATACACCGGGGAGCTGTTTTTT. This gives the protein CAGSFRDLYTGELFF.

This clonotype was seen at least ten times. The chain has TRBV7-9 and TRBJ1-4; D is perhaps TRBD1 (5 bases). The CDR3 runs to 14 residues. The V and J ends lost 0 bases and 8 bases respectively, with 10 bases between them. Germline-derived CDR1 and CDR2 are SEHNR and FQNEAQ (reference sequence). For the CDR3, the DNA is TGTGCCAGCAGCTTAGCCCAGGGTCGGGAAAAACTGTTTTTT. This translates into CASSLAQGREKLFF.

On this clonotype itself: A much larger clone differs by one base, so this may be a read error. The gene calls are TRBV4-2 and TRBJ2-7, with D maybe TRBD2 (6 bases). Per the germline V gene, CDR1 is LGHNA and CDR2 is YNFKEQ. There are 16 residues in the CDR3. The CDR3 loop reads CASSQEDYPSSYEQCF. The CDR3 bases are TGTGCCAGCAGCCAAGAGGACTACCCGAGCTCCTACGAGCAGTGCTTC.

The sample holds many counts of this clonotype. CDR3 sequence (DNA): TGTGCCAGCAGGCGAGGGGCCCAAGAGACCCAGTACTTC. Translated, it gives CASRRGAQETQYF. This chain links TRBV7-9 with TRBJ2-5; the D call may be TRBD1 or TRBD2 (5 bases each). CDR1 is SEHNR and CDR2 is FQNEAQ in the germline V gene (reference sequence). The CDR3 covers 13 residues. V was trimmed by 6 bases and J by 1 base, leaving 9 bases between them.

The genes are TRBV28 and TRBJ1-5; D gene uncertain. Trimming left V 1 base short and J 4 bases short, with 11 bases between. This CDR3 has 15 amino acids. Germline loops: CDR1 MDHEN, CDR2 SYDVKM. In DNA, the CDR3 is TGTGCCAGCAGTTTATTGGCAGGAGGAAATCAGCCCCAGCATTTT. Amino acids: CASSLLAGGNQPQHF.

This clonotype was recorded many times. The chain recombines TRBV4-1 with TRBJ1-2; the D is unclear. V shed 1 base and J shed 5 bases, with 14 bases lying between them. The CDR3 spans 15 residues. Germline loops: CDR1 MGHRA, CDR2 YSYEKL. CDR3 sequence (DNA): TGCGCCAGCAGCCAAGTTTTAGGCCCGCTTTATGGCTACACCTTC. It specifies CASSQVLGPLYGYTF.

The V gene is TRBV6-5, the J gene TRBJ2-7, with no clear D. The germline CDR1 and CDR2 sequences are MNHEY and SVGAGI. V was clipped by 0 bases and J by 1 base, with 10 bases between them. This CDR3 comprises 15 residues. The CDR3 bases are TGTGCCAGCAGTTACTCGACTGAACCTTCCTACGAGCAGTACTTC. Amino acids: CASSYSTEPSYEQYF.

The rearrangement joins TRBV13 to TRBJ2-7; possibly TRBD2 for D (6 bases). The CDR3 runs 15 residues. Between the trimmed V and J ends, which lost 2 bases and 3 bases, there was a span of 14 bases. Germline V lookup: CDR1 PRHDT, CDR2 FYEKMQ (reference sequence). CDR3 amino acids: CASSLWEVEGYEQYF. In DNA, the CDR3 is TGTGCCAGCAGCTTATGGGAAGTGGAGGGCTACGAGCAGTACTTC.

In nucleotides, the CDR3 is TGCGCCAGCAGCCAAGGACCGCTTTCGATTGGGTTTGGGCAGTTCTTC. Translated: CASSQGPLSIGFGQFF. V gene TRBV4-1 combines with J gene TRBJ2-1; D gene unclear. Trimming took off 1 base at V and 12 bases at J, with 22 bases between the two ends. CDR1 is MGHRA and CDR2 is YSYEKL in the germline V gene. The CDR3 runs to 16 residues.

This clonotype appeared a few times. The genes are TRBV7-8 and TRBJ2-7, with D maybe TRBD2 (6 bases). This CDR3 has 16 amino acids. Trimming removed 2 bases from V and 0 bases from J, with 14 bases in between. Germline CDR1 reads SGHVS; CDR2 reads FQNEAQ. CDR3 loop: CASSLKGGLGSYEQYF. CDR3 DNA: TGTGCCAGCAGCTTAAAAGGAGGGCTGGGCTCCTACGAGCAGTACTTC. Based on the CDR3 plus reference TRBV7-8 and TRBJ2-7, the full variable domain is GAGVSQSPRYKVAKRGQDVALRCDPISGHVSLFWYQQALGQGPEFLTYFQNEAQLDKSGLPSDRFFAERPEGSVSTLKIQRTQQEDSAVYLCASSLKGGLGSYEQYFGPGTRLTVT.

This clonotype came up a few times. The junction departs from germline at one end; a sequencing error may be responsible. The chain links TRBV5-6 to TRBJ1-1; a weak D match, TRBD1 (5 bases). The germline CDR1 and CDR2 sequences are SGHDT and YYEEEE. This CDR3 comprises 15 residues. CDR3 in amino acids: CASSTPLAGNIEAFF. The CDR3 coding sequence is TGTGCCAGCAGCACCCCATTGGCAGGGAACATTGAAGCTTTCTTT.

Of note for this clonotype: A single base separates this from a much larger clone, so it may be a read error. The rearrangement uses TRBV7-6 and TRBJ1-5; weak D call: TRBD1 (6 bases). CDR3 length equals 17 residues. Trimming pared 1 base from V and 4 bases from J, leaving 17 bases between. CDR1 and CDR2 (germline): SGHVS, FNYEAQ. The CDR3 reads CASSLELGRGANQPQHF. The CDR3 bases are TGTGCCAGCAGCTTAGAGCTAGGACGGGGGGCGAATCAGCCCCAGCATTTT.

This clonotype showed up many times. The chain couples TRBV5-6 to TRBJ1-1; D gene ambiguous. V lost 2 bases to trimming and J lost 7 bases, with 6 bases between them. There are 11 residues in the CDR3. Germline CDR1 and CDR2: SGHDT and YYEEEE. CDR3 in amino acids: CASSFRVEAFF. In DNA form, the CDR3 reads TGTGCCAGCAGCTTTAGGGTTGAAGCTTTCTTT.

This clonotype was observed a handful of times. The chain has TRBV27 and TRBJ1-2; 9 bases align to TRBD1. Trimming at V came to 7 bases and at J to 3 bases, leaving 6 bases not matched to a gene. The CDR3 consists of 14 residues. Germline assignment: CDR1 MNHEY and CDR2 SMNVEV (reference sequence). The CDR3 region has the DNA TGTGCCAGCAAACCACAGGGGGCGTACTATGGCTACACCTTC. This codes for CASKPQGAYYGYTF.

This clonotype was seen repeatedly, ten times or more. This chain links TRBV10-2 with TRBJ1-1; no clear D gene. CDR1 and CDR2 (germline): WSHSY, SAAADI. The CDR3 contains 13 residues. V dropped 8 bases and J dropped 3 bases, with 13 bases sitting between them. CDR3 sequence (DNA): TGCGCCAGCTCCCACCCCGGAGACACTGAAGCTTTCTTT. Its translation is CASSHPGDTEAFF.

The table lists this clonotype with many counts. The chain couples TRBV9 to TRBJ2-7; D is tentatively TRBD1 or TRBD2 (5 bases each). V was cut by 3 bases and J by 3 bases, with 13 bases left in between. CDR1 is SGDLS and CDR2 is YYNGEE in the germline V gene. There are 14 residues in the CDR3. CDR3 sequence: CASSARDAHYEQYF. The CDR3 DNA follows: TGTGCCAGCAGCGCCCGGGACGCCCACTACGAGCAGTACTTC. Combining the CDR3 with reference TRBV9 and TRBJ2-7 gives the whole variable domain DSGVTQTPKHLITATGQRVTLRCSPRSGDLSVYWYQQSLDQGLQFLIQYYNGEERAKGNILERFSAQQFPDLHSELNLSSLELGDSALYFCASSARDAHYEQYFGPGTRLTVT.